This T cell receptor beta chain was identified during a study of T cell responses to AZD1222 COVID-19 vaccine. This table comes from immunoSEQ multiplex PCR, and its TCRdb copy is limited to in-frame clones, with some not included. The table has 170,000 or so clones, around nine tenths seen once. Trimming pared 0 bases from V and 2 bases from J, leaving 16 bases between. The germline gives CDR1 LGHNA, CDR2 YSLEER. This CDR3 contains 17 residues. Sequenced here: peripheral blood, sampled on day 0 of AZD1222 vaccination. The gene calls are TRBV4-3 and TRBJ1-2, with D unclear. The receptor's source is an adult in good health. The DNA of the CDR3 is TGCGCCAGCAGCCAAGAGCGCAGGATAGAACCCAACTATGGCTACACCTTC. It is translated as CASSQERRIEPNYGYTF.